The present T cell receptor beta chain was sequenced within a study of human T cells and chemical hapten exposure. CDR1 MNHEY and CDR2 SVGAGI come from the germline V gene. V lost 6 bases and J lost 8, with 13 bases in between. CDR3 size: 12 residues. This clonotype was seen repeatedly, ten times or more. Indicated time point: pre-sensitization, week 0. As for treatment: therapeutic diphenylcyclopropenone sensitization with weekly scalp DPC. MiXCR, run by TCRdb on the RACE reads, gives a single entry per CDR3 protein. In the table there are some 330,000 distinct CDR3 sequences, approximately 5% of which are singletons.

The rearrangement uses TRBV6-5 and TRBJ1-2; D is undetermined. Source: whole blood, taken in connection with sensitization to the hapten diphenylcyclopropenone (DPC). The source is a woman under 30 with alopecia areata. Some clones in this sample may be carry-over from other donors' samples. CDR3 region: CASRGKRAGYTF. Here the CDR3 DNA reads TGTGCCAGCAGGGGAAAAAGGGCAGGCTACACCTTC.